Reported below is one T cell receptor beta chain. Its antigen is still unknown. Base qualities are not recorded, but no much larger clone differs from it by a single base. This record comes from a study of shared clonotypes between healthy human individuals (dated by TCRdb to 2020 to 2022). In terms of the full investigation: A couple of women and three men aged 18 to 49 years were included in the cohort. To estimate repertoire size and how much clonotype sharing occurs between individuals, the study deeply sequenced the blood TCR repertoires of roughly 5 healthy adults. Between about 0.94 and 8.9 billion PBMCs per donor were obtained by leukapheresis. To increase sequencing depth and limit assay-specific biases, different laboratories used diverse techniques to prepare libraries and sequence TCR repertoires. For each donor, CD4 naive and CD4 memory were each given three plates, CD8 naive was given two plates, and CD8 memory was given one plate. The full study reports these points: Only blood was sampled, and tissue TCR repertoires likely differ from those in blood. Even with the large sequencing depth, rarefaction of the sorted-subset datasets indicated that sequencing was incomplete. Because the study included only a small number of donors, the genetic and exposure-history diversity represented was limited. Pairwise subsampling indicated that sequencing depth was expected to affect the degree of clonotype sharing among donors. Across a few donors, approximately 4.6% of naive CD4, over 3% of naive CD8, 2% to 2.5% of memory CD4, and about 0.4% of memory CD8 clonotypes were shared. Higher generation probabilities were observed for clonotypes shared by all four sorted-subset donors than for non-shared clonotypes. Naive subsets generally had larger estimated clonotype richness than memory subsets.

Using the deep immunoSEQ assay, multiplex PCR amplified TCR CDR3 regions from genomic DNA. Extracted genomic DNA from each cell subset was spread evenly across all wells of several immunoSEQ 96-well plates, with each plate serving as a replicate. For sorted subsets, about 220 ng of genomic DNA, equivalent to tens of thousands of T cell genomes, went into each replicate PCR. Purified libraries were measured with a Qubit 3.0 fluorometer, size-checked on a Bioanalyzer 2100, and measured again with the KAPA Library Quantification kit. A separate single-read 150-cycle Illumina NextSeq 550 flow cell was used to sequence each immunoSEQ 96-well plate. Per the source publication's procedure: Because only junctional sequences without quality scores were contained in the immunoSEQ output, filtering matching that applied to full-length reads could not be performed. Sequences were annotated with PyIR, a Python wrapper for IgBLAST v1.9, using IMGT germline references to assign V/J genes and CDR3. Reads were removed for weak V/J assignments (E-value above 1e-6), missing CDR3, stop codons, out-of-frame junctions, or ambiguous translated residues. V3J clonotypes were defined as sequences sharing an identical inferred V gene, J gene, and CDR3 amino acid sequence. The percentage overlap between two repertoires was calculated by dividing the number of shared unique clonotypes by the size of the smaller repertoire. Richness of each repertoire was evaluated using RTK rarefaction, the Chao1 estimator, and Recon v2.1 estimates of unobserved clonotypes. For all TCRbeta clonotypes obtained by the gDNA method from several donors, generation probabilities were computed with OLGA. TCRdb mirrors the immuneACCESS table, restricted to in-frame sequences. Some clones are absent from its copies; in checked studies, under half trace to an unresolved V gene, and the reason for the others is unknown. That table furnishes V, J and clone size, whereas the DNA furnished D and trimming. This sample is represented by 2 million to 2.5 million clones; approximately 96% of them were singletons. More than 0.1% of the sample lies in the top ten.

Healthy HIV-negative adults with no recently reported acute infections or vaccinations were included as donors. Only Caucasian adults living in Nashville, Tennessee, USA were represented among the donors. CD4+ T cells were enriched through magnetic negative selection, after which naive cells were positively selected on CD45RA and the remaining negative fraction served as the memory subset. After blood collection by leukapheresis, PBMCs were isolated using Ficoll-Histopaque density gradient centrifugation and then cryopreserved in the vapor phase of liquid nitrogen. Purity and quantity of every magnetically sorted T cell population were checked by analytical flow cytometry. Genomic DNA was isolated from every sorted fraction and measured by UV absorbance on a Nanodrop 2000c. From a lookup of the germline V gene, CDR1 and CDR2 are MNHEY and SVGAGI. Compared with germline, V lacks 6 bases and J lacks 2 bases; bases without a gene match: 4. The CDR3 contains 14 residues, cysteine and phenylalanine counted. Here the CDR3 DNA is all that survives: 42 bases in frame from base 1.

The source of this sequence is a man younger than 35 in good health. Sequences were obtained from naive CD4+ T cells sorted from blood. The sample's cell subset or site label is to be understood as: CD45RA+ positively selected. In this chain, TRBV6-5 is recombined with TRBJ1-3; 7 central nucleotides agree with TRBD1. The CDR3 corresponds to CASRQTGAGNTIYF. The nucleotides read TGTGCCAGCAGACAAACAGGGGCTGGAAACACCATATATTTT.